The rows below give T cell receptor beta chains drawn from one sample of a study of CD8 T cells in Susac syndrome. TCRdb reprocessed the immunoSEQ multiplex PCR reads via MiXCR and lists one record per CDR3 protein. The table records about 80,000 distinct CDR3 sequences, about 92% of them present only once. The sample was CD4+ T cells from PBMCs. Receptor source: a human donor with Susac syndrome. Each CDR3 is given with its conserved first and last residue. Each record gives: clone size, J gene, V gene, D gene, CDR3 DNA, CDR3 protein. D genes are given only for firm matches. Clone sizes are given selectively: once, few, many, or a class where the clone is expanded.

.	TRBJ2-1	TRBV5-6	TRBD1	TGTGCCAGCAGGTTGACAGGGGGCCAAAATGAGCAGTTCTTC	CASRLTGGQNEQFF
.	TRBJ1-2	TRBV3-1	.	TGTGCCAGCAGCCAATTTGTTGCTAACTATGGCTACACCTTC	CASSQFVANYGYTF
.	TRBJ2-1	TRBV12-5	TRBD2	TGTGCTAGTGGTTTTGGCGGGAGTCGGAACAATGAGCAGTTCTTC	CASGFGGSRNNEQFF
.	TRBJ2-2	TRBV2	.	TGTGCCAGCACCCGGGATAGCAAACTGAACACCGGGGAGCTGTTTTTT	CASTRDSKLNTGELFF
.	TRBJ2-5	TRBV5-1	TRBD1	TGCGCCAGCAGCTACGGACAGGGCGGTGGAGAGACCCAGTACTTC	CASSYGQGGGETQYF
.	TRBJ2-5	TRBV2	TRBD2	TGTGCCAGCAGGGAAAGGACTAGCGCCTTAGGGACCCAGTACTTC	CASRERTSALGTQYF
.	TRBJ1-1	TRBV20-1	.	TGCAGTGTCCAGGGAGGTGGGGTGAACACTGAAGCTTTCTTT	CSVQGGGVNTEAFF
.	TRBJ2-2	TRBV4-1	.	TGCGCCAGCAGCCAAGATTGGGAGCTGTTTTTT	CASSQDWELFF
.	TRBJ1-5	TRBV5-1	.	TGCGCCAGCAGCTTGGAAGGCGGAGGCAATCAGCCCCAGCATTTT	CASSLEGGGNQPQHF
once	TRBJ1-2	TRBV7-2	.	TGTGCCAGCAGCTTAGATGGATGGGTTGGCTACACCTTC	CASSLDGWVGYTF
.	TRBJ1-4	TRBV3-1	.	TGTGCCAGCAGCCAAGGTGGCGCGGTGAGGTATGAAAAACTGTTTTTT	CASSQGGAVRYEKLFF
.	TRBJ1-1	TRBV14	.	TGTGCCAGCAGCCAGCGCACAGGGTTCCCTGAAGCTTTCTTT	CASSQRTGFPEAFF
.	TRBJ1-2	TRBV4-3	.	TGCGCCAGCAGCCGGGACCCAACTGGAGGTGGGTATGGCTACACCTTC	CASSRDPTGGGYGYTF
.	TRBJ2-2	TRBV12-3/TRBV12-4	.	TGTGCCAGCAGCATCGGACTTAGCACCGGGGAGCTGTTTTTT	CASSIGLSTGELFF
.	TRBJ1-1	TRBV29-1	TRBD1	TGCAGCGTAACCGGACAGGGGAACACTGAAGCTTTCTTT	CSVTGQGNTEAFF
.	TRBJ2-1	TRBV24-1	.	TGTGCCACCAGTGATCCAGAACGATACAATGAGCAGTTCTTC	CATSDPERYNEQFF
.	TRBJ2-1	TRBV5-4	TRBD2	TGTGCCAGCAGCTTCCTAGCGGGAGGGCCTGTTGAGCAGTTCTTC	CASSFLAGGPVEQFF
.	TRBJ1-1	TRBV28	.	TGTGCCAGCACCGGGTTTGGGCGCGAGACTGAAGCTTTCTTT	CASTGFGRETEAFF
.	TRBJ1-1	TRBV30	.	TGTGCCTGGAAACGAGTTACTTACACTGAAGCTTTCTTT	CAWKRVTYTEAFF
.	TRBJ2-1	TRBV7-2	.	TGTGCCAGCAGCTCCAATGAGCAGTTCTTC	CASSSNEQFF
.	TRBJ2-4	TRBV3-1	.	TGTGCCAGCAGCCCGGGAGTTGGCAAAAACATTCAGTACTTC	CASSPGVGKNIQYF
.	TRBJ1-6	TRBV6-2/TRBV6-3	.	TGTGCCAGCCCTCCGGTGAGGCGGTCCTATAATTCACCCCTCCACTTT	CASPPVRRSYNSPLHF
.	TRBJ1-2	TRBV5-1	.	TGCGCCAGCAGCTCCAACAGGGATGGCTACACCTTC	CASSSNRDGYTF
.	TRBJ2-1	TRBV28	TRBD2	TGTGCCAGCAGTCCGCGGACTAGCGGGAGGGGTGAGCAGTTCTTC	CASSPRTSGRGEQFF
few	TRBJ1-3	TRBV20-1	.	TGCAGTGCCCCCGGGGGGAACACCATATATTTT	CSAPGGNTIYF
once	TRBJ1-5	TRBV20-1	.	TGCAGTGCTAGGGGTGGGACGGGAAATCAGCCCCAGCATTTT	CSARGGTGNQPQHF
.	TRBJ2-1	TRBV19	.	TGTGCCAGTAGTATAGAATGGGAGCAGTTCTTC	CASSIEWEQFF
.	TRBJ2-1	TRBV6-1	TRBD1	TGTGCCAGCGACAGGGGAAGATGGAATGAGCAGTTCTTC	CASDRGRWNEQFF
.	TRBJ1-6	TRBV27	.	TGTGCCAGCAGTTTCCCCCCAGGTTTGAATAATTCACCCCTCCACTTT	CASSFPPGLNNSPLHF
.	TRBJ2-6	TRBV27	.	TGTGCCAGCAGTCCCGATTACATTAGACAGGCGGCGAGGGTTCTCTCTGGGGCCAACGTCCTGACTTTC	CASSPDYIRQAARVLSGANVLTF
.	TRBJ2-3	TRBV12-3/TRBV12-4	TRBD2	TGTGCCAGCAGGCTAGCGGGAGCTAGCACAGATACGCAGTATTTT	CASRLAGASTDTQYF
.	TRBJ1-5	TRBV5-4	.	TGTGCCAGCAGCCTGCAGGGCCAGCCCCAGCATTTT	CASSLQGQPQHF
.	TRBJ2-3	TRBV7-2	TRBD2	TGTGCCAGCTCACTAGCGGGACTCACAGATACGCAGTATTTT	CASSLAGLTDTQYF
.	TRBJ2-7	TRBV15	.	TGTGCCACCAGCGGACCGGACAAGGCGAACTACGAGCAGTACTTC	CATSGPDKANYEQYF
.	TRBJ2-5	TRBV20-1	.	TGCAGTGCTAGAGGGACAGCCCAAGAGACCCAGTACTTC	CSARGTAQETQYF
.	TRBJ2-7	TRBV18	TRBD1	TGTGCCAGCCTTGCAGGACAGGGGGGAGCGGCGAACTTC	CASLAGQGGAANF
.	TRBJ2-1	TRBV4-3	.	TGCGCCAGCAGCCAAGATTTGAGGCCGGCGGAATTAGGTGAGCAGTTCTTC	CASSQDLRPAELGEQFF
.	TRBJ2-4	TRBV7-9	.	TGTGCCAGCAGCTTGGGAACAGGGTGGTACTTC	CASSLGTGWYF
.	TRBJ2-5	TRBV15	TRBD1	TGTGCCACCAGCAGATCAGGGACAGGGGGATTCCGAAAGTACTTC	CATSRSGTGGFRKYF
.	TRBJ1-1	TRBV9	.	TGTGCCAGCAGCTCACAGGTCGCCGGGGTCACTGAAGCTTTCTTT	CASSSQVAGVTEAFF
.	TRBJ2-5	TRBV4-1	.	TGCGCCAGCAGCCGTATAGGGGGTCGGGAGACCCAGTACTTC	CASSRIGGRETQYF
.	TRBJ2-1	TRBV7-9	TRBD2	TGTGCCAGCAGCTTAACCTTAGCGGGGGGCCGGTCCAATGAGCAGTTCTTC	CASSLTLAGGRSNEQFF
.	TRBJ1-1	TRBV18	.	TGTGCCAGCAAAGAGGGCCCTCGGCTCCCTGAAGCTTTCTTT	CASKEGPRLPEAFF
.	TRBJ2-4	TRBV12-3/TRBV12-4	.	TGTGCCAGTGGCGCGGAGATCGCCAAAAACATTCAGTACTTC	CASGAEIAKNIQYF
.	TRBJ2-2	TRBV7-9	.	TGTGCCAGCAGCCGTAACACCGGGGAGCTGTTTTTT	CASSRNTGELFF
.	TRBJ1-1	TRBV29-1	TRBD1	TGCAGCGTTGTAGGTCCAGGGGGGAACACTGAAGCTTTCTTT	CSVVGPGGNTEAFF
.	TRBJ2-3	TRBV6-5	.	TGTGCCAGCAGATTCTTAAGATTTTCAGATACGCAGTATTTT	CASRFLRFSDTQYF
.	TRBJ2-3	TRBV28	.	TGTGCCAGCAGTTTACAGGGGCGAACTGCAGATACGCAGTATTTT	CASSLQGRTADTQYF
.	TRBJ2-1	TRBV7-2	.	TGTGCCAGCAGTTTACGGAGGGACAGAAACAATGAGCAGTTCTTC	CASSLRRDRNNEQFF
.	TRBJ1-4	TRBV12-3/TRBV12-4	.	TGTGCCAGCACCCGGGACCGCTGGTCGGCTAATGAAAAACTGTTTTTT	CASTRDRWSANEKLFF
.	TRBJ2-5	TRBV27	TRBD2	TGTGCCAGCAGTTCGGCGGGTTCTAGCGGGAGACAGACCCAGTACTTC	CASSSAGSSGRQTQYF